Listed here are 20 T cell receptor beta chains from one sample, sequenced in a study of blood T cells in healthy people across ages. PCR was performed a second time for about 7 to 11 cycles using a sample-barcoded 5' primer and a J-beta primer mix. TCRdb re-called the 5' RACE reads with MiXCR, one entry per CDR3 protein. The sample lists under 2,000,000 distinct CDR3 sequences; 49% were seen once. Sequences were obtained from blood. These receptors came from a middle-aged woman in good health.

In its sample, this clonotype was seen a few times. The chain couples TRBV11-2 to TRBJ2-5; D perhaps matches TRBD2 (5 bases). V lost 2 bases to trimming and J lost 2 bases, with 12 bases between them. The CDR3 consists of 15 residues. Germline V gene data show CDR1 as SGHAT and CDR2 as FQNNGV. The CDR3 region has the DNA TGTGCCAGCAGCTTATTCCTTGGGGAGCAAGAGACCCAGTACTTC. Translation gives CASSLFLGEQETQYF.

The chain links TRBV9 to TRBJ1-2, with D unresolved. Per germline, CDR1 SGDLS and CDR2 YYNGEE. There are 15 residues in the CDR3. Trimming left V 0 bases short and J 4 bases short, with 13 bases between. CDR3 loop: CASSVGGANTYGYTF. CDR3 in DNA: TGTGCCAGCAGCGTAGGGGGAGCCAACACCTATGGCTACACCTTC.

This clonotype has a handful of counts. The V call is TRBV3-1, the J call TRBJ2-7, with D unresolved. The CDR3 has 15 residues. Germline V CDR1 and CDR2: LGHDT, YNNKEL (reference sequence). Trimming cost V 4 bases and J 5 bases, with 18 bases left between them. The CDR3 spells CASSPQRPTSHEQYF. The CDR3, as DNA: TGTGCCAGCAGCCCGCAGAGACCCACGTCCCACGAGCAGTACTTC.

This clonotype was seen only a few times. J is TRBJ2-3 and V is TRBV9; 9 bases match TRBD1. Germline V gene sequence: CDR1 SGDLS, CDR2 YYNGEE. The CDR3 contains 20 residues. V shed 0 bases and J 4 bases; nucleotides not matched to a gene: 18. The CDR3 protein is CASSVGVQTRWTGDADTQYF. Here the CDR3 DNA reads TGTGCCAGCAGCGTAGGAGTACAGACTCGTTGGACAGGGGATGCAGATACGCAGTATTTT.

This clonotype was observed at least ten times. The rearrangement joins TRBV28 to TRBJ2-3; unclear D gene. The V gene lost 5 bases and the J gene lost 0 bases, with 15 bases spanning the gap. This CDR3 contains 16 residues. In germline, CDR1 is MDHEN, CDR2 SYDVKM. The CDR3, as DNA: TGTGCCAGCAGTCCTCCATATGAAGCTAGCACAGATACGCAGTATTTT. Translating it yields CASSPPYEASTDTQYF.

There are a few counts of this clonotype. Written as DNA, the CDR3 is TGTGCCAGCAGCTTAGCCACCCGGTGGGCTAGTAGACGCGAGACCCAGTACTTC. It yields the protein CASSLATRWASRRETQYF. The chain joins TRBV7-2 to TRBJ2-5; D uncertain. The CDR3 sequence is 18 residues long. Trimming pared 0 bases from V and 5 bases from J, leaving 22 bases between. Germline V gene sequence: CDR1 SGHTA, CDR2 FQGNSA.

The chain carries TRBV7-2 and TRBJ2-4; D not resolved. CDR1 is SGHTA and CDR2 is FQGNSA in the germline V gene. Deletions cut 7 bases from V and 5 bases from J, with 12 bases between. This CDR3 is built from 13 residues. Here the CDR3 DNA reads TGTGCCAGCACCTCGAGCCGTCAAAACATTCAGTACTTC. Translated, it gives CASTSSRQNIQYF. Complete variable domain (other parts from reference TRBV7-2 and TRBJ2-4): GAGVSQSPSNKVTEKGKDVELRCDPISGHTALYWYRQSLGQGLEFLIYFQGNSAPDKSGLPSDRFSAERTGGSVSTLTIQRTQQEDSAVYLCASTSSRQNIQYFGAGTRLSVL.

V and J are TRBV7-2 and TRBJ2-5; the match to TRBD2 covers 8 bases. The CDR3 totals 16 residues. Germline V gene lookup returns CDR1 SGHTA and CDR2 FQGNSA. The junction had 11 bases not matched to a gene; V was cut back by 4 bases and J by 4 bases. The CDR3 region is CASSSAGTRMRETQYF. The DNA for the CDR3 is TGTGCCAGCAGCTCCGCCGGGACTAGAATGAGAGAGACCCAGTACTTC.

This rearrangement joins TRBV7-3 to TRBJ2-1, with 9 bases identical to TRBD1. CDR1 and CDR2 (germline): SGHTA, FQGTGA. V shed 11 bases, J shed 3 bases, and the junction held 20 bases outside the gene matches. This CDR3 is 18 amino acids long. The CDR3 here is CAGTPTGTGRKNYNEQFF. The CDR3 DNA reads TGTGCCGGCACACCAACCGGGACAGGGAGAAAGAACTACAATGAGCAGTTCTTC.

This chain connects TRBV4-2 to TRBJ2-3; 8 bases align to TRBD2. Germline V CDR1 and CDR2: LGHNA, YNFKEQ. Germline trimming cut 4 bases from V and 4 bases from J; bases unmatched to any gene: 10. The CDR3 is 16 residues long. CDR3 region: CASSPTGGLSADTQYF. The CDR3 nucleotides are TGTGCCAGCAGCCCAACGGGGGGGCTAAGTGCAGATACGCAGTATTTT.

The chain combines TRBV27 with TRBJ1-6, with no clear D. Per germline, CDR1 MNHEY and CDR2 SMNVEV (reference sequence). This CDR3 spans 15 amino acids. V lost 6 bases and J lost 0, with 9 bases in between. CDR3 loop: CASSPRGSYNSPLHF. CDR3 nucleotides: TGTGCCAGCAGCCCACGGGGCTCCTATAATTCACCCCTCCACTTT.

This clonotype occurred a few times. The genes are TRBV9 and TRBJ1-5; TRBD1 matches at 8 bases. This CDR3 contains 16 residues. Germline V gene lookup returns CDR1 SGDLS and CDR2 YYNGEE. After removal of 4 bases from V and 3 bases from J, the junction contained 9 bases not matched to a gene. The CDR3 nucleotides are TGTGCCAGCAGCCCAGGGACAGGCAATATCAATCAGCCCCAGCATTTT. This encodes CASSPGTGNINQPQHF.

The chain joins TRBV5-1 to TRBJ2-3; 10 bases line up with TRBD1. This CDR3 is built from 13 residues. Looked up from germline, CDR1 is SGHRS and CDR2 is YFSETQ. The V gene end was trimmed by 7 bases and the J gene end by 4 bases; junction bases not matched to a gene: 3. DNA of the CDR3: TGCGCCAGCTTCGGGACAGGGGCAGATACGCAGTATTTT. It specifies CASFGTGADTQYF.

The J gene is TRBJ2-5, the V gene TRBV13; 7 bases line up with TRBD2. The CDR3 covers 15 residues. V lost 0 bases to trimming and J lost 11 bases; unmatched junction nucleotides: 12. The germline V gene encodes CDR1 PRHDT and CDR2 FYEKMQ (reference sequence). CDR3 DNA: TGTGCCAGCAGCTTAGGCACGGGCGGGGCGGGGGAGCAGTACTTC. Translated, it gives CASSLGTGGAGEQYF.

The rearrangement uses TRBV10-3 and TRBJ2-5; 7 bases are a match to TRBD2. Germline loops: CDR1 ENHRY, CDR2 SYGVKD. V lost 1 base and J lost 3; bases outside the gene matches: 8. The CDR3 loop spans 16 amino acids. The DNA for the CDR3 is TGTGCCATCAGTGAGTTAACTTCCGGGGGGAAAGAGACCCAGTACTTC. Amino acid sequence: CAISELTSGGKETQYF.

For this clonotype: Compared with germline, one end of the junction differs, possibly owing to a read error. CDR3 residues: CASSVEYREDEKLFF. CDR3 DNA: TGTGCCAGCAGCGTAGAATACAGGGAGGATGAAAAACTGTTTTTT. This chain joins TRBV11-2 and TRBJ1-4; perhaps TRBD1 as D (6 bases). CDR1 SGHAT and CDR2 FQNNGV come from the germline V gene. This CDR3 is 15 amino acids long.

In its sample, this clonotype was seen a few times. The gene calls are TRBV29-1 and TRBJ1-2, with D tentatively TRBD1 (6 bases). The length of the CDR3 is 13 residues. Germline V gene data show CDR1 as SQVTM and CDR2 as ANQGSEA. The V gene lost 4 bases and the J gene lost 3 bases, with 12 bases spanning the gap. The CDR3 sequence: CSVGGARDYGYTF. In DNA, the CDR3 is TGCAGCGTTGGGGGGGCCCGGGACTATGGCTACACCTTC.

With respect to this clonotype: A much larger clone differs from this one at a single base, so this may be a read error. The CDR3 here is CASSSSGLHNERFF. The CDR3, as DNA: TGTGCCAGCAGCTCATCCGGACTGCACAATGAGCGGTTCTTC. V gene TRBV7-2 combines with J gene TRBJ2-1, with D maybe TRBD2 (5 bases). In germline, CDR1 is SGHTA, CDR2 FQGNSA. The CDR3 is 14 amino acids.

The CDR3 DNA reads TGTGCCAGCAGCCACGGACAGGGTATTAACTATGGCTACACCTTC. Its translation is CASSHGQGINYGYTF. This chain uses TRBV7-2 with TRBJ1-2; 8 bases align to TRBD1. From germline, CDR1 is SGHTA and CDR2 FQGNSA. The CDR3 runs to 15 residues. Losses at the gene ends were 5 bases for V and 1 base for J; bases not matched to a gene: 6.

The chain's CDR3 is CSAVQDRSGANVLTF. The CDR3, as DNA: TGCAGTGCTGTTCAGGACCGCTCTGGGGCCAACGTCCTGACTTTC. This rearrangement joins TRBV20-1 to TRBJ2-6; D gene uncertain. Trimming stripped 5 bases from V and 0 bases from J, with 11 bases between. This CDR3 has 15 amino acids. The germline gives CDR1 DFQATT, CDR2 SNEGSKA (reference sequence).